The entry that follows covers one T cell receptor (beta chain) sequence. The data stem from a study of cytomegalovirus exposure and HLA in healthy donors. PCR used 60 Vbeta primers and 13 Jbeta primers. Data came from immunoSEQ multiplex PCR; TCRdb stores just in-frame clones and leaves some out. The table for this sample gives tens of thousands of clones. The CDR3 consists of 17 residues. Germline V gives CDR1 MNHNS, CDR2 SASEGT. Trimming took 4 bases from V and 4 from J, leaving 20 bases between them. The TCR comes from a woman in her sixties or seventies in good health and CMV-seronegative. The chain recombines TRBV6-1 with TRBJ2-1, with D possibly matching TRBD2 (6 bases). The sequencing sample was made of PBMCs. The CDR3 is CASSGSTSLGRYNEQFF. DNA of the CDR3: TGTGCCAGCAGTGGTAGTACTAGCCTGGGGAGGTACAATGAGCAGTTCTTC.